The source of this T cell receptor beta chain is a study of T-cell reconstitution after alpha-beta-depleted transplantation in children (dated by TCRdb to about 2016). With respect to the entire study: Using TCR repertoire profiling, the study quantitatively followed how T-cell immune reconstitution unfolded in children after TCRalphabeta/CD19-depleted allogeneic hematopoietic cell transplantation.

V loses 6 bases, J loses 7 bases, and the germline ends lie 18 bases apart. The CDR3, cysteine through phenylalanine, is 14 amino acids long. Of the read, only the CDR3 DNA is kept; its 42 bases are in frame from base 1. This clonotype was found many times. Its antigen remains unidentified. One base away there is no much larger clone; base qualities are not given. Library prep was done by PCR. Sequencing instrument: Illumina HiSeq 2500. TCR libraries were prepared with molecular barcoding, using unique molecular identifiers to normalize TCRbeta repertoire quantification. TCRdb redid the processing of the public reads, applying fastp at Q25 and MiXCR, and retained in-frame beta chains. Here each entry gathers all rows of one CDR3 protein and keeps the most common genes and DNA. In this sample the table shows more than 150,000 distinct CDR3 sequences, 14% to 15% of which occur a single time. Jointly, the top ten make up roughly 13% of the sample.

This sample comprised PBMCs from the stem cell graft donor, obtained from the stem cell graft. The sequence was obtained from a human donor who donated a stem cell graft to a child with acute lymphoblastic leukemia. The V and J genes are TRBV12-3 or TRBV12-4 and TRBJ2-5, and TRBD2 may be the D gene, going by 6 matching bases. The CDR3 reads CASSLASGDGTQYF. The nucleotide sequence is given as TGTGCCAGCAGCCTCGCCTCGGGGGACGGGACCCAGTACTTC.